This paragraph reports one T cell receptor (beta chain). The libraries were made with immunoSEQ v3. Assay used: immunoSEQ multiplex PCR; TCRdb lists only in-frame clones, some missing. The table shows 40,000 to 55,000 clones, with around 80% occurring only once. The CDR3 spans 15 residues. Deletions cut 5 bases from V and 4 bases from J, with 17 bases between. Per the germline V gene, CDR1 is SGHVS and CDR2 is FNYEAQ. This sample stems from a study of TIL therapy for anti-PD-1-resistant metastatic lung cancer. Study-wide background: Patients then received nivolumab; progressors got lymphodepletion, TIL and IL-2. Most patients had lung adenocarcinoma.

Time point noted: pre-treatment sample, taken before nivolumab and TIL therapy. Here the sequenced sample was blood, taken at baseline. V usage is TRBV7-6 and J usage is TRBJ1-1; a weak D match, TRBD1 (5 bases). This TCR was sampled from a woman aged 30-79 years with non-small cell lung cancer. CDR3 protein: CASSPSGTLATEAFF. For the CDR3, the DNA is TGTGCCAGCAGCCCCTCAGGGACCTTAGCCACTGAAGCTTTCTTT.